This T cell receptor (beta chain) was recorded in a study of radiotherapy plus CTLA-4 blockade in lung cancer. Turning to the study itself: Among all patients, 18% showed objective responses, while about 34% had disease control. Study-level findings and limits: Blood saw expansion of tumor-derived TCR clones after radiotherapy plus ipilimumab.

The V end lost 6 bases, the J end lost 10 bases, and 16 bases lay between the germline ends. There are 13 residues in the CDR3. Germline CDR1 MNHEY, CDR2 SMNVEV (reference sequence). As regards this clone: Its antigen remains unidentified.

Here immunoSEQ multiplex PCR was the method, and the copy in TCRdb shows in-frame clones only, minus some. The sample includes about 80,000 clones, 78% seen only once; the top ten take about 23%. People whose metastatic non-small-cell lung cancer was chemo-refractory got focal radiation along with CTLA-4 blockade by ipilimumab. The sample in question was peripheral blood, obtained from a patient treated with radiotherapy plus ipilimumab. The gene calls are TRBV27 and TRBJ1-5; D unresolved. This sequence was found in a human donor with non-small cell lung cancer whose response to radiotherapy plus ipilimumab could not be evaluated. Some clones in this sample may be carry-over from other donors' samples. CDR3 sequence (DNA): TGTGCCAGCAGATGGAGGGATGGCAGACCCCAGCATTTT. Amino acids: CASRWRDGRPQHF.